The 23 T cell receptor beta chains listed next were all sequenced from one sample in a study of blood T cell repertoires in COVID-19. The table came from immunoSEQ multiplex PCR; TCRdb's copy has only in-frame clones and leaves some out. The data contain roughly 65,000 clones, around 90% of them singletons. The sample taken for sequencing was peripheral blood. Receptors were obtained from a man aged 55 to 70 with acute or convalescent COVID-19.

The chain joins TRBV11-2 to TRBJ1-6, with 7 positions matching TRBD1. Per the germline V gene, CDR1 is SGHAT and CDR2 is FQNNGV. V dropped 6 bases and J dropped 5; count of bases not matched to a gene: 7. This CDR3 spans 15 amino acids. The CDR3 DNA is TGTGCCAGCAGTTCCACCGACAGGGATAATTCACCCCTCCACTTT. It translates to CASSSTDRDNSPLHF.

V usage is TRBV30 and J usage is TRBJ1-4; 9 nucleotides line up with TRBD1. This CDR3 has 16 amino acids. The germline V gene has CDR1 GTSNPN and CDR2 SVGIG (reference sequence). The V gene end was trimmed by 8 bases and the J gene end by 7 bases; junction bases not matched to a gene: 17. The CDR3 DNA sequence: TGTGCCGGTACCGGGACAGGGTCCGAAAGTTTTGAAAAACTGTTTTTT. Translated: CAGTGTGSESFEKLFF.

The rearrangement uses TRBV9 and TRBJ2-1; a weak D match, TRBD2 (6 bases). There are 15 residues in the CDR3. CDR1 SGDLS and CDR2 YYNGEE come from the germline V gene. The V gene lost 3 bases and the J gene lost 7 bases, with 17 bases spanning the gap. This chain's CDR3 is CASSAVGSGSNEQFF. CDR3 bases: TGTGCCAGCAGCGCGGTGGGTAGCGGTTCAAATGAGCAGTTCTTC.

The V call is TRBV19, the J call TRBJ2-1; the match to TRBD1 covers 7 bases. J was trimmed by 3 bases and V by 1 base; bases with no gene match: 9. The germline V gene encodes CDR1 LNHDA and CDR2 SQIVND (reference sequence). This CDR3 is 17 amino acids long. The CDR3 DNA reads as TGTGCCAGTAGTATAGGATTCGGGGACAGTTACTACAATGAGCAGTTCTTC. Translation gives CASSIGFGDSYYNEQFF.

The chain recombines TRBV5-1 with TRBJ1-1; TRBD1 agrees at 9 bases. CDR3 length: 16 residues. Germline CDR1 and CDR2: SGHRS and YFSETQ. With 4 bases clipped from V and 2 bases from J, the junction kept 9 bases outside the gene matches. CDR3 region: CASSLEMTGGNTEAFF. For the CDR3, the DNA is TGCGCCAGCAGCCTGGAAATGACAGGGGGAAACACTGAAGCTTTCTTT.

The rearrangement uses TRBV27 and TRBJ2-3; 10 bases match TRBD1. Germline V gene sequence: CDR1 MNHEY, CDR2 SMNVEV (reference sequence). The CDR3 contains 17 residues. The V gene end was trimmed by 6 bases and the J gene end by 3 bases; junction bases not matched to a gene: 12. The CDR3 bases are TGTGCCAGCAGCCTCACCGGACAGGGGGTTAGGACAGATACGCAGTATTTT. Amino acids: CASSLTGQGVRTDTQYF.

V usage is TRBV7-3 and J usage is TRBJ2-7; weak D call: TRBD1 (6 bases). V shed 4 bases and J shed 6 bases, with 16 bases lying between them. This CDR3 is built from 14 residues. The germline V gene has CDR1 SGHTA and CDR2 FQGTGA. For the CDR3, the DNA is TGTGCCAGCAGCTACATCCAGGGGTCAGCCGAGCAGTACTTC. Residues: CASSYIQGSAEQYF.

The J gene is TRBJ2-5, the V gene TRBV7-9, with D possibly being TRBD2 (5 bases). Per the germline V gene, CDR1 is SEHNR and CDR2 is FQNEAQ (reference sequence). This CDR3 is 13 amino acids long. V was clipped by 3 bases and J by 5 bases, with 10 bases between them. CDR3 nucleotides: TGTGCCAGCAGCTTTGACCGGAGGGAGACCCAGTACTTC. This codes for CASSFDRRETQYF. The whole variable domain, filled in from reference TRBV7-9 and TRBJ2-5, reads DTGVSQNPRHKITKRGQNVTFRCDPISEHNRLYWYRQTLGQGPEFLTYFQNEAQLEKSRLLSDRFSAERPKGSFSTLEIQRTEQGDSAMYLCASSFDRRETQYFGPGTRLLVL.

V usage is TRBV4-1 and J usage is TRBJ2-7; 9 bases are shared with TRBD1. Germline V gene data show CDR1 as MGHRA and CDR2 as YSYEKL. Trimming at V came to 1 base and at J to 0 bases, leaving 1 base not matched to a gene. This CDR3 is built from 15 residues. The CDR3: CASSQATGGSYEQYF. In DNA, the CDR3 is TGCGCCAGCAGCCAAGCGACAGGGGGCTCCTACGAGCAGTACTTC.

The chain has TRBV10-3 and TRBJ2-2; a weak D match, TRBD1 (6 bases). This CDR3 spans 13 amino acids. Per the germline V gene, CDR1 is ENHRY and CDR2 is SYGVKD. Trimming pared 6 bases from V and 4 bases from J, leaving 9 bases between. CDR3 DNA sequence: TGTGCCATCAGGGACAGCTTCACCGGGGAGCTGTTTTTT. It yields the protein CAIRDSFTGELFF.

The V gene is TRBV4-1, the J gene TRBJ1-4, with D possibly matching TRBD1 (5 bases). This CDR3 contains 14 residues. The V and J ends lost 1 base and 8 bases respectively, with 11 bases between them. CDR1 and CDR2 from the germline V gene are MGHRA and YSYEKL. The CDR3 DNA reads TGCGCCAGCAGCCAAGGCCTTGGGGGGGAAAAACTGTTTTTT. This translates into CASSQGLGGEKLFF.

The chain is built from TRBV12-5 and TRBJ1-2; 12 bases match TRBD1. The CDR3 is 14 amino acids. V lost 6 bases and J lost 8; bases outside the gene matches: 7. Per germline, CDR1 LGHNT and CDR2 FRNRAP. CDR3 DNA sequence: TGTGCTAGTGGCCTGGGACAGGGGGCGGGCGGCTACACCTTC. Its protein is CASGLGQGAGGYTF.

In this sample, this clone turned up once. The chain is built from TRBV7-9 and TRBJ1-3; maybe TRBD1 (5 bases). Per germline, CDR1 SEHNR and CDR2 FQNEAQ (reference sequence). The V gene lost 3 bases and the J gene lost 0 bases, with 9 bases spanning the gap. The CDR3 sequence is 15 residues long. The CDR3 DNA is TGTGCCAGCAGCTTCGGGGGATCCTCTGGAAACACCATATATTTT. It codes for CASSFGGSSGNTIYF.

The CDR3 here is CASTPGADSGNTIYF. The CDR3 nucleotides are TGTGCCAGTACTCCAGGGGCTGATTCTGGAAACACCATATATTTT. The chain recombines TRBV19 with TRBJ1-3; a possible D gene is TRBD1 (6 bases). There are 15 residues in the CDR3. Trimming cost V 7 bases and J 1 base, with 14 bases left between them. The germline gives CDR1 LNHDA, CDR2 SQIVND (reference sequence).

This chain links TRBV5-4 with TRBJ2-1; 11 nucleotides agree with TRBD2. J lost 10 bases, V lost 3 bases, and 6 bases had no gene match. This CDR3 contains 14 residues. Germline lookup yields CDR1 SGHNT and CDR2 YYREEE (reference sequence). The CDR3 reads CASSSQRLAGEQFF. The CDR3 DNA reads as TGTGCCAGCAGCTCACAAAGACTAGCGGGGGAGCAGTTCTTC.

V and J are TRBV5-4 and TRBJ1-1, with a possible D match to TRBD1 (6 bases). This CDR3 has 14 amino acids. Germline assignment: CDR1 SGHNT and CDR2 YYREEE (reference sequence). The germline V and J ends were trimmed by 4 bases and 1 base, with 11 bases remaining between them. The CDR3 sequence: CASSTRGWNTEAFF. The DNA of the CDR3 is TGTGCCAGCAGCACCAGGGGATGGAACACTGAAGCTTTCTTT.

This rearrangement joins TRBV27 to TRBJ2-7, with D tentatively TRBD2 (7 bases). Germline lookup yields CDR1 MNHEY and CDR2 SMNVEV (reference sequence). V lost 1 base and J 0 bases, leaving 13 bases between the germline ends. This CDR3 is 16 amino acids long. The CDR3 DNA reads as TGTGCCAGCAGTTTATGGGGAGGGGGTCACTCCTACGAGCAGTACTTC. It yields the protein CASSLWGGGHSYEQYF.

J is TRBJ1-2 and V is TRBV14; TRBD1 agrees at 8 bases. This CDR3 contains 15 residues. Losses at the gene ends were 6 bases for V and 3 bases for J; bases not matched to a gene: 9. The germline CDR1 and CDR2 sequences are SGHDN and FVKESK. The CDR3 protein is CASRLTGGAHYGYTF. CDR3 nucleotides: TGTGCCAGCAGACTTACAGGGGGAGCTCACTATGGCTACACCTTC.

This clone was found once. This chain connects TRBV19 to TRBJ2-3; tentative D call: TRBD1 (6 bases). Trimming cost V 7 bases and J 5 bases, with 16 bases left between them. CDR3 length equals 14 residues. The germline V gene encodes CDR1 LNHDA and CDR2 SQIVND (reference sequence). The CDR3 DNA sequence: TGTGCCAGTACCGTCCAGGGGTCTGTAGATACGCAGTATTTT. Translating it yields CASTVQGSVDTQYF.

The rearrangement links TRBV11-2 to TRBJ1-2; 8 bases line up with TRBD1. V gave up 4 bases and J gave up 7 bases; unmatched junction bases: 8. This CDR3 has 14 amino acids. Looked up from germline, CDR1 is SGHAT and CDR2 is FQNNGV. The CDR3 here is CASSSGDRWGGYTF. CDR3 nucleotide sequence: TGTGCCAGCAGCTCGGGGGACAGGTGGGGTGGCTACACCTTC.

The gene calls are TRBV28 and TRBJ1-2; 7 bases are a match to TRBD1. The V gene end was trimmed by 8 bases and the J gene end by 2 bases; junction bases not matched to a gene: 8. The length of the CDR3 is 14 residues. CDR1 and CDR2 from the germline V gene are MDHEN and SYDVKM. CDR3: CASGTDPKNYGYTF. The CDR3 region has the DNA TGTGCCAGCGGGACAGATCCAAAAAACTATGGCTACACCTTC.

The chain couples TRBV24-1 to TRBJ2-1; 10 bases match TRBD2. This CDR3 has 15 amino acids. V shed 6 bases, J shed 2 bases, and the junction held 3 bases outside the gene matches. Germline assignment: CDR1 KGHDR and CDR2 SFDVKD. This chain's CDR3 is CATSLSGGPYNEQFF. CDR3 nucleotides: TGTGCCACCAGTCTTAGCGGGGGGCCCTACAATGAGCAGTTCTTC.

CDR3 bases: TGCAGTGCTAGTAATCCTACCTACAATGAGCAGTTCTTC. It specifies CSASNPTYNEQFF. The chain carries TRBV20-1 and TRBJ2-1; D call uncertain. The CDR3 loop spans 13 amino acids. Germline V gene sequence: CDR1 DFQATT, CDR2 SNEGSKA (reference sequence). V lost 3 bases, J lost 2 bases, and 8 bases lay in between.